This TCR beta chain was identified during a study of blood T cell repertoires in COVID-19. As for the study in general: Acute and convalescent COVID-19 specimens originated in the United States, Italy and Spain.

Sequencing was performed with immunoSEQ multiplex PCR; in TCRdb, only in-frame clones are kept and a portion is missing. The profile covers a few hundred thousand clones, with approximately 81% appearing a single time and 2.5% to 3.5% taken by the ten largest. The germline gives CDR1 LGHNA, CDR2 YNFKEQ. V was pared by 1 base and J by 8 bases, with 12 bases of the junction left unmatched. The CDR3 totals 16 residues. Material for sequencing was peripheral blood. The receptor's source is a woman aged 18-29 years with acute or convalescent COVID-19. The gene calls are TRBV4-2 and TRBJ1-2, with TRBD1 identical over 8 bases. CDR3 DNA: TGTGCCAGCAGCCAAGTGACGCAGGGGGCATTAGGCGGCTACACCTTC. Protein: CASSQVTQGALGGYTF.